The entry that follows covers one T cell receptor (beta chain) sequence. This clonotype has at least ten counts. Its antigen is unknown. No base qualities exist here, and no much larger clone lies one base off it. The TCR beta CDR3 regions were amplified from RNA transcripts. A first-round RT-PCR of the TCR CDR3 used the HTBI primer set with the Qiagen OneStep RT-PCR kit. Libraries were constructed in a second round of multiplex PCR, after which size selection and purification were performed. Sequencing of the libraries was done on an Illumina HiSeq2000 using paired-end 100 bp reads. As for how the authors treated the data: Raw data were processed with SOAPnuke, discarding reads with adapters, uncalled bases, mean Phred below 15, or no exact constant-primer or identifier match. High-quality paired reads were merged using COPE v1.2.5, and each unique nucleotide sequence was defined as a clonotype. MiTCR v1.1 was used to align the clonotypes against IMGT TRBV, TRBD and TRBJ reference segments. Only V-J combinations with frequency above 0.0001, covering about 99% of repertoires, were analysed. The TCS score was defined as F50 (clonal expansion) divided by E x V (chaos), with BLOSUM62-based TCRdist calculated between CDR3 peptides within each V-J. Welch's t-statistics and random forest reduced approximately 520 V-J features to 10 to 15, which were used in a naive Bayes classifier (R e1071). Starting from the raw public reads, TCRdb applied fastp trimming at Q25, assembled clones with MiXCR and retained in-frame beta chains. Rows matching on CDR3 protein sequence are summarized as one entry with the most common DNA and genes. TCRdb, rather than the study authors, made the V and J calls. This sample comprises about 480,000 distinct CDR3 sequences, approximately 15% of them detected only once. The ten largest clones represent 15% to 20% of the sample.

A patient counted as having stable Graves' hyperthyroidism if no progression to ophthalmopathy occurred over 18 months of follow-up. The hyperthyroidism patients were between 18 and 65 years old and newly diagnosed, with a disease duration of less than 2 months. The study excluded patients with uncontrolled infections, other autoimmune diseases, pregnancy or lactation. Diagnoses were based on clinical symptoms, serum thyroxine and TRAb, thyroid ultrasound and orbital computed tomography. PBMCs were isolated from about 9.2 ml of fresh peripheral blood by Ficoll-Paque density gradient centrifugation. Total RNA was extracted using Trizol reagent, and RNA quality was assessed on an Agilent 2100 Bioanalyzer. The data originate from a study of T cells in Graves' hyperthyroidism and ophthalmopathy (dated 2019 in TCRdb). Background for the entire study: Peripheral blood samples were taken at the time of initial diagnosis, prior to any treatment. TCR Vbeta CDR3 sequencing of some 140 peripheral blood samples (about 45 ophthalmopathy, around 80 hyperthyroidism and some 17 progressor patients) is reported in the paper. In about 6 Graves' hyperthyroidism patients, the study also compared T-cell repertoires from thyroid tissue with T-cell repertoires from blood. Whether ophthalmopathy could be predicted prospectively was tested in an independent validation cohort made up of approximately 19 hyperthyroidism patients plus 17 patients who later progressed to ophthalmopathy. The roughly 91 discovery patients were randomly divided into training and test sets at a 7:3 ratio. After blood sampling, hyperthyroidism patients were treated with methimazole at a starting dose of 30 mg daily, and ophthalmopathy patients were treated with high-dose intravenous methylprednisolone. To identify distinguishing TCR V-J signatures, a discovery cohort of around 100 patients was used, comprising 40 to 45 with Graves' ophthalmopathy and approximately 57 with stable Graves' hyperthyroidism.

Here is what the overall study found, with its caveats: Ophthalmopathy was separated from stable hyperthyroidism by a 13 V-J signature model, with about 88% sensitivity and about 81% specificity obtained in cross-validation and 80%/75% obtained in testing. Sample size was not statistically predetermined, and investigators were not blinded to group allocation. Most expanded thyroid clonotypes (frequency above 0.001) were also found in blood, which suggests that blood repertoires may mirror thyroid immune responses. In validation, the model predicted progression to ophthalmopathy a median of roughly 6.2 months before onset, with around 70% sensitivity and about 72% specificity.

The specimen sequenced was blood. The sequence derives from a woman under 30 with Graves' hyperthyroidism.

The DNA sequence follows: TGTGCCAGCAGACTGGACAGGGGGGGGAACTATGGCTACACCTTC. Protein translation: CASRLDRGGNYGYTF. The V and J genes are TRBV6-1 and TRBJ1-2; TRBD1 fits 10 bases in the junction. Trimming leaves V shorter by 6 bases and J shorter by 2 bases, with the junction holding 6 bases beyond the gene matches. CDR1 MNHNS and CDR2 SASEGT are derived from the germline V gene. The CDR3 goes from the cysteine to the phenylalanine over 15 residues. Only CDR3 DNA remains: 45 bases, in frame from the first base.